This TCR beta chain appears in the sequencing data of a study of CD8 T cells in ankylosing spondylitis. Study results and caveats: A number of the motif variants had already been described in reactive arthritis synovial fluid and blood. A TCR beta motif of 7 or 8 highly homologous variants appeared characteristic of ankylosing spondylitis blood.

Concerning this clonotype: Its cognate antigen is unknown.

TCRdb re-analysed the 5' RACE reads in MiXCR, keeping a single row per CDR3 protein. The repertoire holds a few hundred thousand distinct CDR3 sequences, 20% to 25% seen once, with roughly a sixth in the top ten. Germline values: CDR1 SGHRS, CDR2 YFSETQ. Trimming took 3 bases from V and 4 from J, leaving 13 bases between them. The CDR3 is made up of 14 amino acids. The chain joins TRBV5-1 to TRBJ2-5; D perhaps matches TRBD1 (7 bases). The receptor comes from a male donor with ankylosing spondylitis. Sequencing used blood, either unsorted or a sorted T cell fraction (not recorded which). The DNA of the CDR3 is TGCGCCAGCAGCTCTTACAGGGGAGGAGAGACCCAGTACTTC. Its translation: CASSSYRGGETQYF.